This T cell receptor (beta chain) is from a study of blood T cell repertoires in COVID-19. Measured with immunoSEQ multiplex PCR; TCRdb has only the in-frame clones, and not every one. The table records 250,000 to 350,000 clones, approximately 87% of them present only once. CDR3 size: 14 residues. V lost 1 base to trimming and J lost 9 bases, with 10 bases between them. The germline gives CDR1 SGHTA, CDR2 FQGNSA. The chain joins TRBV7-2 to TRBJ1-6, with unresolved D. This receptor was identified in a woman under 40 with COVID-19, enrolled during active disease. The specimen was peripheral blood. This CDR3 reads CASSLVTEASPLHF. In nucleotides, the CDR3 is TGTGCCAGCAGCTTAGTAACAGAAGCTTCACCCCTCCACTTT.